This TCR beta chain was captured in a study of blood T cell repertoires in COVID-19. Study-wide context: PBMCs, B-cell-depleted T cells, or T cells provided the cDNA or gDNA that made up the material.

Germline trimming cut 6 bases from V and 4 bases from J; bases unmatched to any gene: 3. This CDR3 contains 15 residues. The germline gives CDR1 MNHEY, CDR2 SMNVEV (reference sequence). Clones were sequenced by immunoSEQ multiplex PCR, and TCRdb holds only the in-frame ones, with some missing. The data hold roughly 300,000 clones, with about 92% observed a single time. Enrollees, roughly 18 to 89 years old, lived in about two dozen US areas. The sequenced sample was PBMCs or T cells enriched from blood (not recorded which). This receptor was identified in a woman in her twenties or thirties who had recovered from COVID-19. This sequence joins TRBV27 and TRBJ1-6, with 10 nucleotides matching TRBD1. The CDR3, as DNA: TGTGCCAGCAGGGGACAGGGGATATATAATTCACCCCTCCACTTT. It codes for CASRGQGIYNSPLHF.